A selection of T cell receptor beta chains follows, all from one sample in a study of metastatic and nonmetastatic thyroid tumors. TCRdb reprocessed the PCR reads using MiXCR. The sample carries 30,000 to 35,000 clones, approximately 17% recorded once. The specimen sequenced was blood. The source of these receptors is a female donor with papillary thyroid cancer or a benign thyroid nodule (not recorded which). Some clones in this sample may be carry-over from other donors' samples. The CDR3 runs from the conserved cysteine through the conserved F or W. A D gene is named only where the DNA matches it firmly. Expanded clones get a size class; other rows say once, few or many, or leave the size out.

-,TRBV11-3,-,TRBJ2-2,CASRRDVNTGELFF,TGTGCCAGCAGACGGGACGTCAACACCGGGGAGCTGTTTTTT
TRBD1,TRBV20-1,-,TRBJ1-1,CSALRPRGRGNTEAFF,TGCAGTGCCCTACGCCCCAGGGGGCGCGGGAACACTGAAGCTTTCTTT
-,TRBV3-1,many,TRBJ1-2,CASSQDERYGYTF,TGTGCCAGCAGCCAAGACGAAAGATATGGCTACACCTTC
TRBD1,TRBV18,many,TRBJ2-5,CASSPRRQGETQYF,TGTGCCAGCTCACCACGTCGACAGGGGGAGACCCAGTACTTC
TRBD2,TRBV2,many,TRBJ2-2,CASSRISGSNTGELFF,TGTGCCAGCAGTCGTATTAGCGGGTCGAACACCGGGGAGCTGTTTTTT
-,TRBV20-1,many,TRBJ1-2,CSARDGGELGYGYTF,TGCAGTGCTAGAGATGGGGGGGAGTTAGGGTATGGCTACACCTTC
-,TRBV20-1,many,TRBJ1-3,CSATDPAGGNTIYF,TGCAGTGCTACAGACCCCGCCGGGGGAAACACCATATATTTT
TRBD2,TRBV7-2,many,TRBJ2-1,CASSPSLAAINEQFF,TGTGCCAGCAGCCCGTCACTAGCGGCTATCAATGAGCAGTTCTTC
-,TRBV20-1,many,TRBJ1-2,CSARDQGDGYTF,TGCAGTGCTAGAGATCAAGGAGATGGCTACACCTTC
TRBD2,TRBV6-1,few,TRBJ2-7,CASKGSGGPYEQYF,TGTGCCAGCAAGGGTTCGGGAGGTCCCTACGAGCAGTACTTC
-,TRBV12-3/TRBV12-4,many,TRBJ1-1,CASSPQLWGTEAFF,TGTGCCAGCAGTCCCCAACTCTGGGGCACTGAAGCTTTCTTT
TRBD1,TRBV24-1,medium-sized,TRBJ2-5,CATSDTGTGGRETQYF,TGTGCCACCAGTGACACCGGGACAGGGGGCCGGGAGACCCAGTACTTC
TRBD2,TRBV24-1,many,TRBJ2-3,CATSDPSIGLATDTQYF,TGTGCCACCAGTGACCCCTCCATCGGACTAGCCACAGATACGCAGTATTTT
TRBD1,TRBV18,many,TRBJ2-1,CASFRDRANEQFF,TGTGCCAGCTTCCGGGACAGGGCGAATGAGCAGTTCTTC
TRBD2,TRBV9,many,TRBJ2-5,CASSVGGLAGTETQYF,TGTGCCAGCAGCGTAGGTGGACTAGCGGGTACAGAGACCCAGTACTTC
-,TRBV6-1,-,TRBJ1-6,CASSRQVANSPLHF,TGTGCCAGTAGCCGACAGGTGGCTAATTCACCCCTCCACTTT
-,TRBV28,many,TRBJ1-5,CATERGGTINQPQHF,TGTGCCACCGAACGCGGGGGGACCATTAATCAGCCCCAGCATTTT
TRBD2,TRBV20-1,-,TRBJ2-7,CSVDGTSGSVYEQYF,TGCAGTGTCGACGGGACTAGCGGGAGTGTCTACGAGCAGTACTTC
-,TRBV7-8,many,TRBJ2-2,CASSLSGATGELFF,TGTGCCAGCAGCTTAAGCGGCGCCACCGGGGAGCTGTTTTTT
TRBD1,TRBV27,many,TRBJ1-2,CATRRETGAYGYTF,TGTGCCACCAGAAGGGAAACAGGGGCCTATGGCTACACCTTC
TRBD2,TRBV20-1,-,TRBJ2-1,CSAKKGGRYNNEQFF,TGCAGTGCCAAAAAAGGCGGGAGGTACAACAATGAGCAGTTCTTC
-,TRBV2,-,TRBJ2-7,CASRGVDGRSYEQYF,TGTGCCAGCAGAGGGGTAGACGGGCGCTCCTACGAGCAGTACTTC
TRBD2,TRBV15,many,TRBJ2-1,CATSRDRMTSPMEVGQFF,TGTGCCACCAGCAGAGATCGGATGACTAGCCCTATGGAGGTAGGGCAGTTCTTC
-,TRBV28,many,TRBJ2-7,CASSTPLRGGYEQYF,TGTGCCAGCAGCACCCCCCTCCGGGGCGGCTACGAGCAGTACTTC
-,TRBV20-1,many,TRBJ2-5,CSAARAGSSRETQYF,TGCAGTGCTGCCCGGGCCGGGTCCTCCCGGGAGACCCAGTACTTC